The rows below give T cell receptor beta chains drawn from one sample of a study of blood T cell repertoires in COVID-19. This table comes from immunoSEQ multiplex PCR, and its TCRdb copy is limited to in-frame clones, with some not included. Here the sample spans about 210,000 clones, under 90% being singletons. The sequencing sample was made of peripheral blood. The origin of the receptors is a woman in her 40s with active or convalescent COVID-19. The CDR3 runs from the conserved cysteine through the conserved F or W. The D gene is left open where the match is weak. Rows give clone size only sometimes, using once, few, many, or a class for an expanded clone.

.,TRBD2,TRBV7-9,TRBJ2-3,CASSLVGGRAIDTQYF,TGTGCCAGCAGCTTAGTAGGCGGGAGGGCCATAGATACGCAGTATTTT
.,TRBD1,TRBV2,TRBJ2-3,CASSGINRGSTDTQYF,TGTGCCAGCAGTGGAATAAACAGGGGAAGCACAGATACGCAGTATTTT
.,TRBD1,TRBV7-2,TRBJ1-2,CASTEGAGKGYTF,TGTGCCAGCACCGAGGGGGCAGGGAAAGGCTACACCTTC
.,.,TRBV6-1,TRBJ1-5,CASSAPHGGQGYQPQHF,TGTGCCAGCAGTGCCCCTCACGGGGGGCAGGGTTATCAGCCCCAGCATTTT
.,TRBD2,TRBV10-3,TRBJ2-1,CAISEGLAAYNEQFF,TGTGCCATCAGTGAGGGGCTAGCGGCCTACAATGAGCAGTTCTTC
.,.,TRBV11-3,TRBJ1-6,CASSLGVLVGDNSPLHF,TGTGCCAGCAGCTTAGGGGTCCTCGTCGGAGATAATTCACCCCTCCACTTT
.,.,TRBV6-5,TRBJ1-5,CASSFDRTLNQPQHF,TGTGCCAGCAGTTTTGACAGGACCCTCAATCAGCCCCAGCATTTT
.,.,TRBV6-6,TRBJ1-1,CASSYEANTEAFF,TGTGCCAGCAGTTACGAGGCGAACACTGAAGCTTTCTTT
once,.,TRBV5-1,TRBJ2-7,CASSPRSASYEQYF,TGCGCCAGCAGCCCAAGGAGCGCGTCCTACGAGCAGTACTTC
.,.,TRBV5-1,TRBJ1-3,CASSLEGQGNTIYF,TGCGCCAGCAGCTTGGAGGGGCAAGGAAACACCATATATTTT
.,TRBD1,TRBV11-1,TRBJ2-1,CASSRPGQGVYEQFF,TGTGCCAGCAGCCGACCGGGACAGGGGGTCTATGAGCAGTTCTTC
.,TRBD1,TRBV12-5,TRBJ1-5,CASGLASSVTGGNQPQHF,TGTGCTAGTGGTTTGGCCTCTTCCGTGACAGGGGGCAATCAGCCCCAGCATTTT
.,.,TRBV7-9,TRBJ1-3,CASSLASGASLGNTIYF,TGTGCCAGCAGCTTAGCGTCAGGCGCATCTCTTGGAAACACCATATATTTT
.,TRBD1,TRBV4-2,TRBJ1-2,CASSGGQGGYGYTF,TGTGCCAGCAGCGGGGGACAGGGAGGCTATGGCTACACCTTC
.,TRBD2,TRBV19,TRBJ2-1,CASNLAGGYNEQFF,TGTGCCAGTAATCTAGCGGGAGGGTACAATGAGCAGTTCTTC
.,TRBD2,TRBV9,TRBJ2-5,CASSQAGGAETQYF,TGTGCCAGCAGCCAGGCGGGGGGCGCGGAGACCCAGTACTTC
.,TRBD1,TRBV24-1,TRBJ2-3,CATSDRTGSSTDTQYF,TGTGCCACCAGTGACCGGACAGGCTCTAGCACAGATACGCAGTATTTT
once,.,TRBV11-2,TRBJ1-1,CASSLDIYGGDTEAFF,TGTGCCAGCAGCTTAGATATCTACGGGGGGGACACTGAAGCTTTCTTT
.,TRBD1,TRBV5-4,TRBJ2-3,CASSSAAGQGAIDTQYF,TGTGCCAGCAGCTCCGCTGCGGGACAGGGGGCGATAGATACGCAGTATTTT
.,TRBD2,TRBV7-2,TRBJ2-2,CASSPRKVAGGLNGELFF,TGTGCCAGCAGCCCTCGGAAAGTAGCGGGGGGGCTTAATGGGGAGCTGTTTTTT
.,TRBD1,TRBV7-8,TRBJ1-6,CASSALRDRGSLHF,TGTGCCAGCAGCGCCCTAAGGGACAGGGGATCCCTCCACTTT
.,.,TRBV2,TRBJ2-1,CASSAGLSLFGQEQFF,TGTGCCAGCAGTGCAGGACTTTCCCTCTTTGGTCAAGAGCAGTTCTTC
.,TRBD2,TRBV4-2,TRBJ2-3,CASSQVWGGSSGKSTDTQYF,TGTGCCAGCAGCCAAGTATGGGGGGGGTCGAGCGGGAAAAGCACAGATACGCAGTATTTT